This T cell receptor (beta chain) was recovered during a study of blood T cells in healthy people across ages. A second PCR of roughly 7 to 11 cycles used a sample-barcoded 5' primer and a J-beta primer mix. TCRdb reanalysed the 5' RACE reads using MiXCR and keeps one entry per CDR3 protein. The table includes hundreds of thousands of distinct CDR3 sequences, approximately 40% detected once. V dropped 4 bases and J dropped 5; count of bases not matched to a gene: 3. Germline values: CDR1 SGDLS, CDR2 YYNGEE. The CDR3 contains 14 residues. The sequenced sample consisted of blood. The rearrangement links TRBV9 to TRBJ2-5, with TRBD2 identical over 12 bases. The origin of this receptor is an elderly man in good health. CDR3 coding DNA: TGTGCCAGCAGCAAGACTAGCGGGAGTGAGACCCAGTACTTC. Protein product: CASSKTSGSETQYF.